Listed below are T cell receptor beta chains from one sample, sequenced in a study of regulatory dendritic cells for organ transplantation. Clones were sequenced by immunoSEQ multiplex PCR, and TCRdb holds only the in-frame ones, with some missing. Of roughly 4,200 clones listed, 60% are singletons. What these receptors recognize is not known. Sequenced: memory CD8+ T cells from blood cultured with regulatory dendritic cells. The receptors were gathered from a human donor in good health. Both conserved end residues are part of each CDR3. Each record gives: D gene, J gene, clone size, V gene, CDR3 DNA, CDR3 protein. D genes are given only for firm matches. Part of the rows lack a size; the others show once, few, many or a class for expanded clones.

d_call: TRBD2; j_call: TRBJ2-1; clone_size: -; v_call: TRBV4-2; cdr3_nt: TGTGCCAGCAGCCTCACTAGCGGGGTCTACAATGAGCAGTTCTTC; cdr3_aa: CASSLTSGVYNEQFF
d_call: -; j_call: TRBJ2-3; clone_size: -; v_call: TRBV4-2; cdr3_nt: TGTGCCAGCAGCCAAGATATAAGAGGCGACGATACGCAGTATTTT; cdr3_aa: CASSQDIRGDDTQYF
d_call: -; j_call: TRBJ2-1; clone_size: -; v_call: TRBV9; cdr3_nt: TGTGCCAGCAGCCCAGGACTGCTCTCCTACAATGAGCAGTTCTTC; cdr3_aa: CASSPGLLSYNEQFF
d_call: -; j_call: TRBJ2-7; clone_size: -; v_call: TRBV7-9; cdr3_nt: TGTGCCAGCAGCGTGGAAAGGCCTGGAGCCGAGCAGTACTTC; cdr3_aa: CASSVERPGAEQYF
d_call: -; j_call: TRBJ2-2; clone_size: -; v_call: TRBV4-1; cdr3_nt: TGCGCCAGCAGCCAAGCTCCCCCAGGGCGAACCGGGGAGCTGTTTTTT; cdr3_aa: CASSQAPPGRTGELFF
d_call: -; j_call: TRBJ2-7; clone_size: -; v_call: TRBV5-4; cdr3_nt: TGCGCCAGCAGCCCGCAAATAACAGGGCGCGAGCAGTACTTC; cdr3_aa: CASSPQITGREQYF
d_call: -; j_call: TRBJ1-1; clone_size: few; v_call: TRBV28; cdr3_nt: TGTGCCAGCAGGAGGTTCAACACTGAAGCTTTCTTT; cdr3_aa: CASRRFNTEAFF
d_call: -; j_call: TRBJ2-7; clone_size: -; v_call: TRBV5-6; cdr3_nt: TGTGCCAGCAGCTTCTTTGGGACAAATCGCCACGAGCAGTACTTC; cdr3_aa: CASSFFGTNRHEQYF
d_call: TRBD1; j_call: TRBJ1-2; clone_size: few; v_call: TRBV9; cdr3_nt: TGTGCCAGCACCCGAGGGACAGGGGACAACTATGGCTACACCTTC; cdr3_aa: CASTRGTGDNYGYTF
d_call: -; j_call: TRBJ1-6; clone_size: -; v_call: TRBV27; cdr3_nt: TGTGCCAGCAGTTTGCGGGATTATTCACCCCTCCACTTT; cdr3_aa: CASSLRDYSPLHF
d_call: TRBD1; j_call: TRBJ2-1; clone_size: -; v_call: TRBV15; cdr3_nt: TGTGCCACCAGCAGAGATAAGGGACAGGGCGTTTACAATGAGCAGTTCTTC; cdr3_aa: CATSRDKGQGVYNEQFF
d_call: TRBD2; j_call: TRBJ2-7; clone_size: -; v_call: TRBV4-1; cdr3_nt: TGCGCCAGCAGCCAAGCGTTAAGCAGGACTAGCGTTTCCTACGAGCAGTACTTC; cdr3_aa: CASSQALSRTSVSYEQYF
d_call: -; j_call: TRBJ1-1; clone_size: -; v_call: TRBV14; cdr3_nt: TGTGCCAGCAGCCAATTCAAACTTCAAGCTTTCTTT; cdr3_aa: CASSQFKLQAFF
d_call: TRBD2; j_call: TRBJ2-5; clone_size: few; v_call: TRBV7-8; cdr3_nt: TGTGCCAGCACCTTAAAACTAGCGGGGATCGTCATAGAGACCCAGTACTTC; cdr3_aa: CASTLKLAGIVIETQYF
d_call: -; j_call: TRBJ1-1; clone_size: -; v_call: TRBV19; cdr3_nt: TGTGCCAGTAGTATGAAGCGGGCGGGGGCCACTGAAGCTTTCTTT; cdr3_aa: CASSMKRAGATEAFF
d_call: -; j_call: TRBJ2-2; clone_size: few; v_call: TRBV29-1; cdr3_nt: TGCAGCGTTCGAGCCAGGGTTGAAGCCGGGGAGCTGTTTTTT; cdr3_aa: CSVRARVEAGELFF
d_call: TRBD1; j_call: TRBJ1-6; clone_size: -; v_call: TRBV7-2; cdr3_nt: TGTGCCAGCAGCTTAGAAGGACAGGGTTCCTATAATTCACCCCTCCACTTT; cdr3_aa: CASSLEGQGSYNSPLHF
d_call: TRBD1; j_call: TRBJ2-1; clone_size: -; v_call: TRBV4-2; cdr3_nt: TGTGCCAGCAGCCAAGAATCGGCGACAGGGGATGAGCAGTTCTTC; cdr3_aa: CASSQESATGDEQFF
d_call: -; j_call: TRBJ1-2; clone_size: once; v_call: TRBV2; cdr3_nt: TGTGCCAGCGGGACGGGGATTTCAGTAGCGGATGGCTACACCTTC; cdr3_aa: CASGTGISVADGYTF
d_call: -; j_call: TRBJ1-5; clone_size: -; v_call: TRBV6-1; cdr3_nt: TGTGCCAGCAGGGAATCAGGGGATAGCAATCAGCCCCAGCATTTT; cdr3_aa: CASRESGDSNQPQHF
d_call: -; j_call: TRBJ2-2; clone_size: few; v_call: TRBV5-8; cdr3_nt: TGTGCCAGCAGCTTTGGGGCTGGCGGGGAGCTGTTTTTT; cdr3_aa: CASSFGAGGELFF
d_call: -; j_call: TRBJ2-1; clone_size: -; v_call: TRBV5-1; cdr3_nt: TGCGCCAGCAGCTTGGACGGCGGGGTCTCCTACAATGAGCAGTTCTTC; cdr3_aa: CASSLDGGVSYNEQFF
d_call: -; j_call: TRBJ2-5; clone_size: -; v_call: TRBV5-6; cdr3_nt: TGTGCCAGCAGCTTGGCCCCTCAGCAAGAGACCCAGTACTTC; cdr3_aa: CASSLAPQQETQYF
d_call: -; j_call: TRBJ1-1; clone_size: few; v_call: TRBV4-2; cdr3_nt: TGTGCCAGCAGCCAAACCATACAGGGCCACACTGAAGCTTTCTTT; cdr3_aa: CASSQTIQGHTEAFF
d_call: TRBD1; j_call: TRBJ2-5; clone_size: -; v_call: TRBV5-6; cdr3_nt: TGTGCCAGCATCCGGACAGGGGAAGAGACCCAGTACTTC; cdr3_aa: CASIRTGEETQYF
d_call: -; j_call: TRBJ2-1; clone_size: -; v_call: TRBV27; cdr3_nt: TGTGCCAGCAGCCCGACTGCCCCGAGCGGGAATGAGCAGTTCTTC; cdr3_aa: CASSPTAPSGNEQFF
d_call: TRBD1; j_call: TRBJ1-2; clone_size: -; v_call: TRBV4-3; cdr3_nt: TGCGCCAGCAGCCAGAACCCAGGGGGCCTCTACGGCTACACCTTC; cdr3_aa: CASSQNPGGLYGYTF
d_call: TRBD1; j_call: TRBJ1-1; clone_size: -; v_call: TRBV13; cdr3_nt: TGTGCCAGCAGCTCCCCAGGGAGCCACGACAGGGGGCCTGAAGCTTTCTTT; cdr3_aa: CASSSPGSHDRGPEAFF
d_call: -; j_call: TRBJ1-6; clone_size: -; v_call: TRBV11-2; cdr3_nt: TGTGCCAGCAGCTTAGGGGGGAGGGATTCACCCCTCCACTTT; cdr3_aa: CASSLGGRDSPLHF
d_call: TRBD1; j_call: TRBJ1-1; clone_size: -; v_call: TRBV14; cdr3_nt: TGTGCCAGCAGCCTGCAGGGGGACACTGAAGCTTTCTTT; cdr3_aa: CASSLQGDTEAFF
d_call: -; j_call: TRBJ2-1; clone_size: -; v_call: TRBV4-1; cdr3_nt: TGCGCCAGCAGCCAGTTCGGGGGGCCCAGCTCCTACAATGAGCAGTTCTTC; cdr3_aa: CASSQFGGPSSYNEQFF
d_call: -; j_call: TRBJ2-7; clone_size: -; v_call: TRBV6-4; cdr3_nt: TGTGCCAGCAGTTACTCGAGTACCGGGACTTACGAGCAGTACTTC; cdr3_aa: CASSYSSTGTYEQYF
d_call: -; j_call: TRBJ2-2; clone_size: -; v_call: TRBV7-9; cdr3_nt: TGTGCCAGCAAAGGTCCCCGGCAGGGGAACTCCGGGGAGTTGTTTTTT; cdr3_aa: CASKGPRQGNSGELFF
d_call: -; j_call: TRBJ2-5; clone_size: -; v_call: TRBV5-1; cdr3_nt: TGCGCCAGCAGCTTCGGGGCGGGGTGGTACTTC; cdr3_aa: CASSFGAGWYF
d_call: TRBD2; j_call: TRBJ2-1; clone_size: -; v_call: TRBV6-1; cdr3_nt: TGTGCCAGCAGTGCACTACTGAGCGGGGGAAGCTCCTACAATGAGCAGTTCTTC; cdr3_aa: CASSALLSGGSSYNEQFF
d_call: TRBD1; j_call: TRBJ1-6; clone_size: few; v_call: TRBV9; cdr3_nt: TGTGCCAGCAGCGCCGGGACAGGGTCATCTTCACCCCTCCACTTT; cdr3_aa: CASSAGTGSSSPLHF
d_call: TRBD1; j_call: TRBJ1-1; clone_size: -; v_call: TRBV2; cdr3_nt: TGTGCCAGCAGTCCTCAGGGGGGCACTGAAGCTTTCTTT; cdr3_aa: CASSPQGGTEAFF
d_call: TRBD2; j_call: TRBJ2-3; clone_size: -; v_call: TRBV9; cdr3_nt: TGTGCCAGCAATCCAAGCGGGGGGCAGGGAGATACGCAGTATTTT; cdr3_aa: CASNPSGGQGDTQYF
d_call: TRBD1; j_call: TRBJ1-4; clone_size: -; v_call: TRBV27; cdr3_nt: TGTGCCAGCAGCCTAACGAGGAGCACAGGGGGAGCTGAAAAACTGTTTTTT; cdr3_aa: CASSLTRSTGGAEKLFF
d_call: TRBD2; j_call: TRBJ2-1; clone_size: -; v_call: TRBV4-1; cdr3_nt: TGCGCCAGCAGCCAAGGACTAGCGAGCCCCACTGAGCAGTTCTTC; cdr3_aa: CASSQGLASPTEQFF
d_call: -; j_call: TRBJ1-3; clone_size: -; v_call: TRBV4-3; cdr3_nt: TGCGCCAGCAGCCAAGACGCGGAGGCTGGAAACACCATATATTTT; cdr3_aa: CASSQDAEAGNTIYF
d_call: TRBD1; j_call: TRBJ1-4; clone_size: -; v_call: TRBV5-1; cdr3_nt: TGCGCCAGCAGCTTGGGACAGGGGATAGATGCAACTAATGAAAAACTGTTTTTT; cdr3_aa: CASSLGQGIDATNEKLFF
d_call: -; j_call: TRBJ2-7; clone_size: -; v_call: TRBV7-2; cdr3_nt: TGTGCCAGCAGCCCTACACCCCCTAGCGTGGTGTACTTC; cdr3_aa: CASSPTPPSVVYF
d_call: -; j_call: TRBJ1-1; clone_size: -; v_call: TRBV5-3; cdr3_nt: TGTGCCAGAAGCTTGGGGGATGACAGGAGTATGAACACTGAAGCTTTCTTT; cdr3_aa: CARSLGDDRSMNTEAFF
d_call: TRBD1; j_call: TRBJ2-7; clone_size: -; v_call: TRBV7-6; cdr3_nt: TGTGCCAGCAGCGCAAGGAGGACAGGAAACCCGAAGGTCCCCTACGAGCAGTACTTC; cdr3_aa: CASSARRTGNPKVPYEQYF
d_call: -; j_call: TRBJ2-2; clone_size: medium-sized; v_call: TRBV10-1; cdr3_nt: TGCGCCAGCAGTGTCTACAGGAGCAAGAACACCGGGGAGCTGTTTTTT; cdr3_aa: CASSVYRSKNTGELFF
d_call: TRBD1; j_call: TRBJ1-1; clone_size: -; v_call: TRBV7-9; cdr3_nt: TGTGCCAGCAGCTCTACAGGGGGGAACACTGAAGCTTTCTTT; cdr3_aa: CASSSTGGNTEAFF
d_call: -; j_call: TRBJ1-1; clone_size: -; v_call: TRBV11-2; cdr3_nt: TGTGCCAGCAGCCTAGGTGGGCGTGACACTGAAGCTTTCTTT; cdr3_aa: CASSLGGRDTEAFF
d_call: -; j_call: TRBJ1-6; clone_size: -; v_call: TRBV7-8; cdr3_nt: TGTGCCAGCAGCTTATCGGCTTGGGGAGATTATAATTCACCCCTCCACTTT; cdr3_aa: CASSLSAWGDYNSPLHF
d_call: -; j_call: TRBJ1-2; clone_size: -; v_call: TRBV6-5; cdr3_nt: TGTGCCAGCAGCTCCGGCATTTATGAGGGTGGCTACACCTTC; cdr3_aa: CASSSGIYEGGYTF
d_call: TRBD1; j_call: TRBJ1-2; clone_size: -; v_call: TRBV5-6; cdr3_nt: TGTGCCAGCAGCCCAACTGACAGGGCGGCCCGGTGGGACTATGGCTACACCTTC; cdr3_aa: CASSPTDRAARWDYGYTF
d_call: TRBD1; j_call: TRBJ2-6; clone_size: few; v_call: TRBV29-1; cdr3_nt: TGCAGCGTTGAGGTACAGGGGGCTGGGGCCAACGTCCTGACTTTC; cdr3_aa: CSVEVQGAGANVLTF
d_call: -; j_call: TRBJ2-1; clone_size: once; v_call: TRBV27; cdr3_nt: TGTGCCAGCACCCCCGGGGGAAGAAACAATGAGCAGTTCTTC; cdr3_aa: CASTPGGRNNEQFF
d_call: -; j_call: TRBJ1-1; clone_size: -; v_call: TRBV7-6; cdr3_nt: TGTGCCAGCAGCTTAGCGGACCGGGGGGCGAGGACTGAAGCTTTCTTT; cdr3_aa: CASSLADRGARTEAFF
d_call: TRBD2; j_call: TRBJ2-2; clone_size: large; v_call: TRBV6-1; cdr3_nt: TGTGCCAGCAGTGATGGGGAGGGCTCCGGGGAGCTGTTTTTT; cdr3_aa: CASSDGEGSGELFF
d_call: TRBD1; j_call: TRBJ1-2; clone_size: -; v_call: TRBV4-2; cdr3_nt: TGTGCCAGCAGCCAAGACAGCCAGGGGGCTAATGGCTACACCTTC; cdr3_aa: CASSQDSQGANGYTF
d_call: TRBD2; j_call: TRBJ2-5; clone_size: -; v_call: TRBV11-1; cdr3_nt: TGTGCCAGCAGCGTCCCTCTAGCGGGGGAAGAGACCCAGTACTTC; cdr3_aa: CASSVPLAGEETQYF